These 30 T cell receptor beta chains originate from one sample sequenced in a study of blood T cell repertoires in COVID-19 (dated by TCRdb to the early 2020s). The library was prepared using the immunoSEQ multiplex PCR assay. TCRdb limited this immuneACCESS table to in-frame rearrangements with V and J called. A share of clones is missing; checked studies link under half to unresolved V genes, and the rest is unexplained. This sample is represented by 390,000 or so clones; about 89% of them were singletons. More than 9% of the sample lies in the top ten. Input material: peripheral blood. The source is a woman younger than 45 with COVID-19, enrolled during active disease.

The genes are TRBV3-1 (or the pseudogene TRBV3-2) and TRBJ1-2; no clear D. V shed 0 bases and J shed 0 bases, with 8 bases lying between them. The CDR3 is 15 amino acids. The germline V gene encodes CDR1 LGHDT and CDR2 YNNKEL (reference sequence). CDR3 sequence: CASSQDGQANYGYTF. CDR3 nucleotides: TGTGCCAGCAGCCAAGATGGGCAAGCTAACTATGGCTACACCTTC.

This clone was detected only once. This chain's CDR3 is CASSLYLLGLSGGYTF. The CDR3 nucleotides read TGTGCCAGCAGTTTATATTTACTGGGCCTCTCGGGGGGCTACACCTTC. The chain uses TRBV28 and TRBJ1-2; no clear D gene. Germline values: CDR1 MDHEN, CDR2 SYDVKM. CDR3 length: 16 amino acids. The germline V and J ends were trimmed by 1 base and 8 bases, with 20 bases remaining between them.

The genes are TRBV11-3 and TRBJ2-7; a possible D gene is TRBD2 (6 bases). Germline V CDR1 and CDR2: SGHNT, YENEEA. The CDR3 has 15 residues. V was pared by 3 bases and J by 0 bases, with 12 bases between. The DNA for the CDR3 is TGTGCCAGCAGCTTGGGGGGACCTTCCTCCTACGAGCAGTACTTC. Translating it yields CASSLGGPSSYEQYF.

V gene TRBV5-8 combines with J gene TRBJ2-3, with D possibly matching TRBD1 (6 bases). Germline V CDR1 and CDR2: SGHTS, YDEGEE. V was trimmed by 5 bases and J by 0 bases, leaving 19 bases between them. This CDR3 has 17 residues. As DNA, the CDR3 is TGTGCCAGCAGACTAAACAGGGTGAGCCCTAGCACAGATACGCAGTATTTT. Protein: CASRLNRVSPSTDTQYF.

The CDR3 loop is CASSYSRVGEQYF. The CDR3 DNA sequence: TGTGCCAGCAGTTACTCGAGGGTCGGCGAGCAGTACTTC. This chain uses TRBV6-2 or TRBV6-3 with TRBJ2-7, with a possible D match to TRBD2 (5 bases). The V and J ends lost 0 bases and 6 bases respectively, with 9 bases between them. This CDR3 comprises 13 residues. Germline lookup yields CDR1 MNHEY and CDR2 SVGEGT.

This chain joins TRBV4-2 and TRBJ2-1; no reliable D call. CDR1 LGHNA and CDR2 YNFKEQ come from the germline V gene. V was clipped by 3 bases and J by 0 bases, with 12 bases between them. This CDR3 spans 16 amino acids. CDR3 DNA: TGTGCCAGCAGCCACCCGTCCTGGAGCTCCTACAATGAGCAGTTCTTC. Amino acids: CASSHPSWSSYNEQFF.

The chain recombines TRBV4-1 with TRBJ1-5; D is possibly TRBD1 (5 bases). In germline, CDR1 is MGHRA, CDR2 YSYEKL. V gave up 1 base and J gave up 3 bases, with 10 bases separating them. CDR3 length: 15 amino acids. CDR3 amino acids: CASSQGQGLNQPQHF. CDR3 sequence (DNA): TGCGCCAGCAGCCAAGGTCAGGGACTCAATCAGCCCCAGCATTTT.

This chain joins TRBV20-1 and TRBJ1-2; D call uncertain. The CDR3 spans 9 residues. Germline CDR1 is DFQATT and CDR2 is SNEGSKA (reference sequence). The CDR3 nucleotides read TGCAGCCCCCTCTATGGCTACACCTTC. Translation gives CSPLYGYTF.

The chain uses TRBV5-8 and TRBJ2-5; 10 nucleotides align to TRBD2. After removal of 3 bases from V and 5 bases from J, the junction contained 13 bases not matched to a gene. CDR3 size: 17 residues. Germline CDR1 is SGHTS and CDR2 is YDEGEE. CDR3 DNA: TGTGCCAGCAGCTCGGGGAGGCTAGCGGGAGCCAGGGAGACCCAGTACTTC. This translates into CASSSGRLAGARETQYF.

J is TRBJ2-7 and V is TRBV4-3; TRBD1 aligns across 7 bases. V dropped 1 base and J dropped 6; count of bases not matched to a gene: 6. This CDR3 contains 14 residues. CDR1 and CDR2 from the germline V gene are LGHNA and YSLEER. The CDR3 DNA follows: TGCGCCAGCAGCCAAGGACAGGGTCTTGTCGAGCAGTACTTC. Translation gives CASSQGQGLVEQYF.

V and J are TRBV29-1 and TRBJ2-7, with 7 bases identical to TRBD1. The CDR3 covers 15 residues. V lost 4 bases to trimming and J lost 4 bases; unmatched junction nucleotides: 13. CDR1 is SQVTM and CDR2 is ANQGSEA in the germline V gene. The CDR3 nucleotides read TGCAGCGTTGGAGCGATACAGGGGTCCGGGTACGAGCAGTACTTC. It yields the protein CSVGAIQGSGYEQYF.

The V gene is TRBV4-3, the J gene TRBJ2-2; a weak D match, TRBD2 (7 bases). V dropped 1 base and J dropped 5 bases, with 14 bases sitting between them. The V gene's germline CDR1 is LGHNA and CDR2 YSLEER. The CDR3 contains 16 residues. This CDR3 is CASSQVPGEGTGELFF. In DNA form, the CDR3 reads TGCGCCAGCAGCCAAGTTCCAGGGGAGGGGACCGGGGAGCTGTTTTTT.

Concerning this clone: The same CDR3 can be traced to other DNA sequences in this sample. The V call is TRBV9, the J call TRBJ2-1, with 10 bases aligning to TRBD2. The germline gives CDR1 SGDLS, CDR2 YYNGEE. V gave up 3 bases and J gave up 5 bases; unmatched junction bases: 5. This CDR3 spans 15 amino acids. The CDR3 DNA is TGTGCCAGCAGCGCCCTAGCGGGAGACAACAATGAGCAGTTCTTC. This sequence encodes CASSALAGDNNEQFF.

The chain joins TRBV7-8 to TRBJ1-6, with a possible D match to TRBD1 (5 bases). V lost 5 bases, J lost 10 bases, and 15 bases lay in between. Germline CDR1 reads SGHVS; CDR2 reads FQNEAQ. This CDR3 has 14 residues. This chain's CDR3 is CASSVRAGGSPLHF. The CDR3 DNA sequence: TGTGCCAGCAGCGTAAGGGCGGGGGGATCACCCCTCCACTTT.

This chain joins TRBV2 and TRBJ1-4, with TRBD1 as a possible D gene (5 bases). Germline V gives CDR1 SNHLY, CDR2 FYNNEI. The CDR3 runs 16 residues. Trimming left V 6 bases short and J 7 bases short, with 21 bases between. CDR3 sequence: CASSRPGTGEGEKLFF. The CDR3 DNA follows: TGTGCCAGCAGCCGACCCGGTACGGGGGAAGGTGAAAAACTGTTTTTT.

The V and J genes are TRBV10-3 and TRBJ2-3; TRBD1 matches 9 bases. Germline V lookup: CDR1 ENHRY, CDR2 SYGVKD. There are 14 residues in the CDR3. V gave up 8 bases and J gave up 1 base; unmatched junction bases: 4. In nucleotides, the CDR3 is TGTGCCATCGGAAGACAGGGGGGCACAGATACGCAGTATTTT. Translated: CAIGRQGGTDTQYF.

The V gene is TRBV19, the J gene TRBJ1-1; 10 positions match TRBD1. The V segment lost 4 bases and the J segment 6 bases; nucleotides outside the gene matches: 8. The germline V gene encodes CDR1 LNHDA and CDR2 SQIVND (reference sequence). The CDR3 is made up of 15 amino acids. The CDR3 here is CASSTTGQGSPEAFF. The CDR3 DNA sequence: TGTGCCAGTAGTACCACGGGACAGGGGAGCCCTGAAGCTTTCTTT.

This clone was seen once. V and J are TRBV2 and TRBJ1-1; tentatively, D is TRBD1 (5 bases). This CDR3 comprises 14 residues. The germline gives CDR1 SNHLY, CDR2 FYNNEI. With 3 bases removed from V and 1 base from J, the gap between germline ends came to 9 bases. The DNA for the CDR3 is TGTGCCAGCAGTGACGGGCAGGGGAACACTGAAGCTTTCTTT. Residues: CASSDGQGNTEAFF.

J is TRBJ2-1 and V is TRBV5-4; the match to TRBD2 covers 10 bases. This CDR3 is built from 16 residues. Trimming at V came to 4 bases and at J to 6 bases, leaving 10 bases not matched to a gene. CDR1 is SGHNT and CDR2 is YYREEE in the germline V gene (reference sequence). The CDR3 region has the DNA TGTGCCAGCAGCCTGGGAGGGACTAGCGTCGTCAATGAGCAGTTCTTC. This gives the protein CASSLGGTSVVNEQFF.

In this sample, this clone turned up a few times. This same CDR3 is encoded by further DNA sequences in the sample. The chain links TRBV18 to TRBJ1-4; D gene ambiguous. The ends were cut back, 2 bases at V and 5 bases at J, with 9 bases in the middle. Germline loops: CDR1 KGHSH, CDR2 LQKENI. This CDR3 has 14 residues. The CDR3 here is CASSPTAENEKLFF. CDR3 coding DNA: TGTGCCAGCTCACCAACAGCAGAGAATGAAAAACTGTTTTTT.

This clone was counted a single time. The chain combines TRBV6-5 with TRBJ2-3; perhaps TRBD2 as D (6 bases). Looked up from germline, CDR1 is MNHEY and CDR2 is SVGAGI. Between the trimmed V and J ends, which lost 2 bases and 5 bases, there was a span of 14 bases. This CDR3 spans 15 amino acids. The CDR3: CASSYGSGVQDTQYF. The DNA for the CDR3 is TGTGCCAGCAGTTACGGCTCGGGAGTGCAAGATACGCAGTATTTT.

V usage is TRBV6-6 and J usage is TRBJ1-3; 7 positions match TRBD1. Germline loops: CDR1 MNHNY, CDR2 SVGAGI (reference sequence). The J segment lost 0 bases and the V segment lost 5 bases, leaving 7 bases of the junction unmatched. The CDR3 is made up of 16 amino acids. The CDR3 loop reads CASSHNRDSSGNTIYF. DNA of the CDR3: TGTGCCAGCAGTCACAACCGGGACAGCTCTGGAAACACCATATATTTT.

This clone was recorded only once. The chain combines TRBV6-5 with TRBJ1-1; D is uncertain. V shed 6 bases and J shed 8 bases, with 19 bases lying between them. Looked up from germline, CDR1 is MNHEY and CDR2 is SVGAGI. The CDR3 is 14 residues long. Here the CDR3 reads CASRRDSLQWEAFF. CDR3 DNA sequence: TGTGCCAGCAGACGCGATTCATTACAGTGGGAAGCTTTCTTT.

A few counts support this clone. The chain couples TRBV7-3 to TRBJ2-5, with TRBD2 matching 7 bases. The germline V gene encodes CDR1 SGHTA and CDR2 FQGTGA. There are 13 residues in the CDR3. Trimming at V came to 6 bases and at J to 6 bases, leaving 7 bases not matched to a gene. CDR3 protein: CASSSGTKQTQYF. Written as DNA, the CDR3 is TGTGCCAGCAGTTCCGGGACTAAACAGACCCAGTACTTC.

V is TRBV28 and J is TRBJ1-5, with TRBD1 identical over 8 bases. Per the germline V gene, CDR1 is MDHEN and CDR2 is SYDVKM. The ends lost 6 bases at V and 0 bases at J; junction bases unmatched: 16. The CDR3 is 19 residues long. Here the CDR3 reads CASRRNSQGARYSNQPQHF. The DNA of the CDR3 is TGTGCCAGCAGGCGAAACTCCCAGGGGGCGAGGTATAGCAATCAGCCCCAGCATTTT.

CDR3 bases: TGTGCCAGCAGTTACTTCCAACAACAGGGGACCAAGCAGTACTTC. It translates to CASSYFQQQGTKQYF. The V and J genes are TRBV6-6 and TRBJ2-7; 7 bases align to TRBD1. CDR1 MNHNY and CDR2 SVGAGI come from the germline V gene (reference sequence). The CDR3 is 15 residues long. The junction had 11 bases not matched to a gene; V was cut back by 1 base and J by 8 bases.

The CDR3: CASSRGTSGSNEQFF. CDR3 bases: TGCGCCAGCAGCCGTGGGACTAGCGGTTCGAATGAGCAGTTCTTC. The rearrangement links TRBV5-1 to TRBJ2-1, with 11 positions matching TRBD2. With 4 bases clipped from V and 7 bases from J, the junction kept 7 bases outside the gene matches. The CDR3 sequence is 15 residues long. The germline CDR1 and CDR2 sequences are SGHRS and YFSETQ. Based on the CDR3 plus reference TRBV5-1 and TRBJ2-1, the full variable domain is KAGVTQTPRYLIKTRGQQVTLSCSPISGHRSVSWYQQTPGQGLQFLFEYFSETQRNKGNFPGRFSGRQFSNSRSEMNVSTLELGDSALYLCASSRGTSGSNEQFFGPGTRLTVL.

The table lists this clone with a few counts. The chain joins TRBV3-1 (or the pseudogene TRBV3-2) to TRBJ2-3; D is ambiguous. The CDR3 extends over 16 amino acids. The germline CDR1 and CDR2 sequences are LGHDT and YNNKEL (reference sequence). Trimming removed 3 bases from V and 6 bases from J, with 19 bases in between. The CDR3 region is CASSHRGLGNWDTQYF. CDR3 sequence (DNA): TGTGCCAGCAGCCATCGTGGGCTTGGTAATTGGGATACGCAGTATTTT.

The gene calls are TRBV7-2 and TRBJ1-6; 9 bases are shared with TRBD1. V gave up 1 base and J gave up 9 bases; unmatched junction bases: 4. CDR1 and CDR2 from the germline V gene are SGHTA and FQGNSA. This CDR3 is 15 amino acids long. The chain's CDR3 is CASSLGDRVVSPLHF. CDR3 sequence (DNA): TGTGCCAGCAGCTTAGGGGACAGGGTCGTTTCACCCCTCCACTTT.

The gene calls are TRBV30 and TRBJ1-1; 10 bases align to TRBD1. The CDR3 covers 13 residues. Germline loops: CDR1 GTSNPN, CDR2 SVGIG (reference sequence). This chain's CDR3 is CAWDRGPGTEAFF. The CDR3 DNA is TGTGCATGGGACAGGGGTCCGGGCACTGAAGCTTTCTTT.